The rows below give T cell receptor beta chains drawn from one sample of a study of T-cell memory formation after mild COVID-19. TCRdb re-derived calls from the 5' RACE reads in MiXCR, one entry per CDR3 protein. Among more than 250,000 distinct CDR3 sequences listed, around 15% were seen once. Sequencing was done on a sample of PBMCs or a T cell subset sorted from them (not recorded which). The receptors were gathered from a man aged 18 to 35 who had mild COVID-19 (a few samples of this study predate the infection). Cell type and time point are not known. Each CDR3 is given with its conserved first and last residue. A D gene is named only where the DNA matches it firmly. Part of the rows lack a size; the others show once, few, many or a class for expanded clones.

TGTGCCAGCAGTTACGGTATGGAGGGGCAGTATTTT	CASSYGMEGQYF	12	.	.	TRBV6-2/TRBV6-3	TRBJ2-3
TGCAGTGCTAGACTCCGGAACACCGGGGAGCTGTTTTTT	CSARLRNTGELFF	13	.	.	TRBV20-1	TRBJ2-2
TGTGCCAGCAGTTCAGAGGGGGCTAGCGGGATCAATGAGCAGTTCTTC	CASSSEGASGINEQFF	16	.	TRBD2	TRBV7-2	TRBJ2-1
TGCGCCAGCAGCCATGACAAGGGTAGTTCACCCCTCCACTTT	CASSHDKGSSPLHF	14	few	.	TRBV5-1	TRBJ1-6
TGCGCCAGCAGCTCCTCGGCCGGGACACTCTCCTACGAGCAGTACTTC	CASSSSAGTLSYEQYF	16	many	.	TRBV5-1	TRBJ2-7
TGCGCCAGCAGCCAAGATCTTGCGGGATACGGAAACACCATATATTTT	CASSQDLAGYGNTIYF	16	.	.	TRBV4-3	TRBJ1-3
TGTGCCACCAGCTACCGGGGGACAGACAATGAGCAGTTCTTC	CATSYRGTDNEQFF	14	many	.	TRBV15	TRBJ2-1
TGTGCCAGCAGTTTATCGGGCGCTTTTGGCGAAAAACTGTTTTTT	CASSLSGAFGEKLFF	15	.	.	TRBV12-3/TRBV12-4	TRBJ1-4
TGCGCCAGCAGCTCACGAGGTGGGGGCACTGAAGCTTTCTTT	CASSSRGGGTEAFF	14	.	.	TRBV5-1	TRBJ1-1
TGTGCCAGCATGAGAGCGGGCTCCACTATAGAGACCCAGTACTTC	CASMRAGSTIETQYF	15	few	.	TRBV2	TRBJ2-5
TGTGCCAGCAGCCTTGGGACTAGCGGAATAGAGACCCAGTACTTC	CASSLGTSGIETQYF	15	few	TRBD2	TRBV3-1	TRBJ2-5
TGTGCCAGCAGCCCCCAGGGTGACACTGAAGCTTTCTTT	CASSPQGDTEAFF	13	many	.	TRBV18	TRBJ1-1
TGTGCCAGCAGTTACTCTAGCGACACCGGGGAGCTGTTTTTT	CASSYSSDTGELFF	14	.	.	TRBV6-2/TRBV6-3	TRBJ2-2
TGTGCCAGCAGCTTAATGGCGGGGGGCTCCTACAATGAGCAGTTCTTC	CASSLMAGGSYNEQFF	16	many	TRBD2	TRBV7-3	TRBJ2-1
TGTGCCAGCAGTTGGACGGCCGTCTACACTGAAGCTTTCTTT	CASSWTAVYTEAFF	14	few	.	TRBV12-3/TRBV12-4	TRBJ1-1
TGTGCCAGCGTAAAAACTAGCGGGGGGGCCGATGAGCAGTTCTTC	CASVKTSGGADEQFF	15	few	TRBD2	TRBV6-6	TRBJ2-1
TGCGCCAGCAGCCTTAGGACAGCAAATTCACCCCTCCACTTT	CASSLRTANSPLHF	14	few	.	TRBV4-3	TRBJ1-6
TGTGCCAGCAGCCTCGGGACTAGCGGGGCTGGTGAGCAGTTCTTC	CASSLGTSGAGEQFF	15	.	TRBD2	TRBV13	TRBJ2-1
TGTGCCAGCATCCAGACACTTAGCACAGATACGCAGTATTTT	CASIQTLSTDTQYF	14	.	.	TRBV2	TRBJ2-3
TGCAGCGTTGAGCGGGGGGGTTGGGAGCAGTTCTTC	CSVERGGWEQFF	12	.	TRBD2	TRBV29-1	TRBJ2-1
TGTGCCAGCAGCTTCAGACTAGGGGAGGGAGAGACCCAGTACTTC	CASSFRLGEGETQYF	15	.	TRBD2	TRBV7-9	TRBJ2-5
TGCAGTGCTAGCTTCCGGGACAGGGGAGGAGATACGCAGTATTTT	CSASFRDRGGDTQYF	15	few	TRBD1	TRBV20-1	TRBJ2-3